This is a list of T cell receptor beta chains from one sample in a study of control samples from healthy donors and cancer patients. The repertoire was sequenced with immunoSEQ multiplex PCR; TCRdb's copy has only in-frame clones and lacks some. Of approximately 140,000 clones listed, 91% were seen once; the top ten hold approximately 7.2%. The sample consisted of blood. These receptors were taken from a man younger than 35 in good health. The CDR3 runs from the conserved cysteine through the conserved F or W. Each record gives: J gene, CDR3 length, V gene, D gene, CDR3 protein, CDR3 DNA. A D gene is named only where the DNA matches it firmly.

j_call: TRBJ2-7; cdr3_length: 14; v_call: TRBV6-5; d_call: TRBD2; cdr3_aa: CAARLARDLYEQYF; cdr3_nt: TGTGCCGCGAGACTAGCGAGGGACCTTTACGAGCAGTACTTC
j_call: TRBJ1-2; cdr3_length: 12; v_call: TRBV6-4; d_call: .; cdr3_aa: CASGPRTSGYTF; cdr3_nt: TGTGCCAGCGGCCCGCGGACAAGTGGCTACACCTTC
j_call: TRBJ1-5; cdr3_length: 17; v_call: TRBV21-1; d_call: .; cdr3_aa: CAGIAWDRGRSNQPQHF; cdr3_nt: TGTGCCGGCATTGCATGGGACAGGGGGCGTAGCAATCAGCCCCAGCATTTT
j_call: TRBJ2-1; cdr3_length: 15; v_call: TRBV28; d_call: TRBD2; cdr3_aa: CASSLGTSGSYEQFF; cdr3_nt: TGTGCCAGCAGTTTAGGGACTAGCGGCTCCTATGAGCAGTTCTTC
j_call: TRBJ1-3; cdr3_length: 14; v_call: TRBV19; d_call: TRBD1; cdr3_aa: CASSPTGPGNTIYF; cdr3_nt: TGTGCCAGTAGCCCGACAGGGCCCGGAAACACCATATATTTT
j_call: TRBJ2-3; cdr3_length: 16; v_call: TRBV5-1; d_call: TRBD2; cdr3_aa: CASSLEGPRGDTPQYF; cdr3_nt: TGCGCCAGCAGCCTAGAGGGTCCACGGGGGGATACGCCGCAGTATTTT
j_call: TRBJ2-1; cdr3_length: 16; v_call: TRBV7-2; d_call: .; cdr3_aa: CASSPSPGFTYNEQFF; cdr3_nt: TGTGCCAGCAGCCCTTCCCCAGGGTTTACCTACAATGAGCAGTTCTTC
j_call: TRBJ1-1; cdr3_length: 15; v_call: TRBV11-2; d_call: .; cdr3_aa: CASSLFQRRSTEAFF; cdr3_nt: TGTGCCAGCAGCTTATTTCAAAGGAGATCCACTGAAGCTTTCTTT
j_call: TRBJ2-1; cdr3_length: 15; v_call: TRBV28; d_call: TRBD1; cdr3_aa: CASSLVGGPYNEQFF; cdr3_nt: TGTGCCAGCAGTTTGGTAGGGGGCCCCTACAATGAGCAGTTCTTC
j_call: TRBJ2-3; cdr3_length: 16; v_call: TRBV11-2; d_call: .; cdr3_aa: CASSLGQVKSTDTQYF; cdr3_nt: TGTGCCAGCAGCTTAGGTCAGGTCAAGTCCACAGATACGCAGTATTTT
j_call: TRBJ1-2; cdr3_length: 14; v_call: TRBV28; d_call: .; cdr3_aa: CASSSLSGVYGYTF; cdr3_nt: TGTGCCAGCAGCTCCTTGTCGGGGGTCTATGGCTACACCTTC
j_call: TRBJ1-4; cdr3_length: 15; v_call: TRBV6-2/TRBV6-3; d_call: .; cdr3_aa: CASSPWTASNEKLFF; cdr3_nt: TGTGCCAGCAGCCCATGGACGGCGAGTAATGAAAAACTGTTTTTT
j_call: TRBJ1-1; cdr3_length: 13; v_call: TRBV29-1; d_call: .; cdr3_aa: CSVSQLMNTEAFF; cdr3_nt: TGCAGCGTATCACAGCTTATGAACACTGAAGCTTTCTTT
j_call: TRBJ2-1; cdr3_length: 15; v_call: TRBV5-4; d_call: .; cdr3_aa: CASSLGSSSYNEQFF; cdr3_nt: TGTGCCAGCAGCTTGGGCTCCTCCTCCTACAATGAGCAGTTCTTC
j_call: TRBJ1-1; cdr3_length: 13; v_call: TRBV5-1; d_call: .; cdr3_aa: CASMEAMNTEAFF; cdr3_nt: TGCGCCAGCATGGAAGCCATGAACACTGAAGCTTTCTTT